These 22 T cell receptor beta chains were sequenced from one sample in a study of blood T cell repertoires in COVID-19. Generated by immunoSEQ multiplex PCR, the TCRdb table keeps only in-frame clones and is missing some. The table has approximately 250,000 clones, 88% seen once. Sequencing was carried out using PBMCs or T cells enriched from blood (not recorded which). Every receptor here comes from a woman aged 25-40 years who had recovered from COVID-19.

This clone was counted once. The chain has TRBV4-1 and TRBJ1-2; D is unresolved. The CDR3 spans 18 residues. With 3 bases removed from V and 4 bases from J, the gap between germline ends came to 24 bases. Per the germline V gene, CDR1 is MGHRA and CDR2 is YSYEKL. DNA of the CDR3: TGCGCCAGCAGCCATGCTTGGAGAAACGTCCCTCCCTCCTATGGCTACACCTTC. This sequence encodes CASSHAWRNVPPSYGYTF.

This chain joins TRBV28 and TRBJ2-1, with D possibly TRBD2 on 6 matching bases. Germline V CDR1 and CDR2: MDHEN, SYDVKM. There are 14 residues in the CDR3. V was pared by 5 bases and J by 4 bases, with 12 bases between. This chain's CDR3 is CASSPLAPYNEQFF. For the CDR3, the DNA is TGTGCCAGCAGTCCTCTAGCGCCTTACAATGAGCAGTTCTTC.

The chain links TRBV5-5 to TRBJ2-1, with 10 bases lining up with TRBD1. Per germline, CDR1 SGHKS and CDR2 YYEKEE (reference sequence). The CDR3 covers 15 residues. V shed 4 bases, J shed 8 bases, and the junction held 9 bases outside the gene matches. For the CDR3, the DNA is TGTGCCAGCAGCGGCCGACAGGGGGCCCACGATGAGCAGTTCTTC. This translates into CASSGRQGAHDEQFF.

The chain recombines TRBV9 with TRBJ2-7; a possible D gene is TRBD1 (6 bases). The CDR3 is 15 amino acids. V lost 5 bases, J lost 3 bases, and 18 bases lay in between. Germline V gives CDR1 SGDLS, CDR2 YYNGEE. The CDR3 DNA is TGTGCCAGCAGTGAGTTTGAGACAGGACTCTACGAGCAGTACTTC. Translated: CASSEFETGLYEQYF.

The CDR3 loop reads CASSLPGTGGQPQHF. The CDR3 bases are TGTGCCAGCAGCTTACCAGGGACAGGGGGACAGCCCCAGCATTTT. The chain couples TRBV7-2 to TRBJ1-5; 11 bases are shared with TRBD1. The germline gives CDR1 SGHTA, CDR2 FQGNSA. V was clipped by 2 bases and J by 7 bases; unmatched bases: 4. The CDR3 is made up of 15 amino acids.

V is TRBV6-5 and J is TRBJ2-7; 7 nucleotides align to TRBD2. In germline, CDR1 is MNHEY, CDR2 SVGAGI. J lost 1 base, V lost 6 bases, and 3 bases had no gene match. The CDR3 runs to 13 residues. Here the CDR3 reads CASRRTSSYEQYF. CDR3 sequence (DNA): TGTGCCAGCAGACGGACTAGTTCCTACGAGCAGTACTTC.

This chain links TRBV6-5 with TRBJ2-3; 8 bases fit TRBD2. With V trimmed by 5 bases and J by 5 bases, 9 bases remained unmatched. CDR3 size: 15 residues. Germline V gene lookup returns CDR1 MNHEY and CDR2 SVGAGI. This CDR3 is CASSPMKAGEDTQYF. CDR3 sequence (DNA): TGTGCCAGCAGTCCCATGAAAGCGGGGGAAGATACGCAGTATTTT.

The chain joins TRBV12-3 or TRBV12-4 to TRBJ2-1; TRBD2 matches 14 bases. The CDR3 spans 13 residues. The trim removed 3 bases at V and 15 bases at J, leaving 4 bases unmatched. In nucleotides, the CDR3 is TGTGCCAGCAGTTTGCGGGGGACTAGCGGGGGGTTCTTC. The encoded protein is CASSLRGTSGGFF.

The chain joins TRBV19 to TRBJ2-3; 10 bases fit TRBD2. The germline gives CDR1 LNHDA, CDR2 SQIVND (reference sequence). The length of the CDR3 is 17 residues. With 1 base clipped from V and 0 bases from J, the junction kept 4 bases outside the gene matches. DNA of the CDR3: TGTGCCAGTAGTATAGCTACTAGCGGGGCTAGCACAGATACGCAGTATTTT. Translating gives CASSIATSGASTDTQYF.

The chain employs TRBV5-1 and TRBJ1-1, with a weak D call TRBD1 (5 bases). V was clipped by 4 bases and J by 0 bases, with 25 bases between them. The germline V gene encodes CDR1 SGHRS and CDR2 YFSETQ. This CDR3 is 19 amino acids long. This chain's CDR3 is CASSPWEGRVFPLNTEAFF. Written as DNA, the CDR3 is TGCGCCAGCAGCCCCTGGGAGGGCAGGGTCTTCCCTTTGAACACTGAAGCTTTCTTT.

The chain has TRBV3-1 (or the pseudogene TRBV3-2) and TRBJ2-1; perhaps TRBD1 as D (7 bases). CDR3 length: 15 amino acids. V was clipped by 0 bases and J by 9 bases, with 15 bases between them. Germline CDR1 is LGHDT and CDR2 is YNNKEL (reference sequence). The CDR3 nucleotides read TGTGCCAGCAGCCAAGAAGGGCAGGGGGAGGTTGAGCAGTTCTTC. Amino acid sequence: CASSQEGQGEVEQFF.

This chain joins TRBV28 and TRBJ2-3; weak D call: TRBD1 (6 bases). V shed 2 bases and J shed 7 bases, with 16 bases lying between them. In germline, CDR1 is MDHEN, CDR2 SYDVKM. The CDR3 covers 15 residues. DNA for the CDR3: TGTGCCAGCAGTTTACAGGGGATTCACATAAATACGCAGTATTTT. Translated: CASSLQGIHINTQYF.

The CDR3 nucleotides read TGCGCCAGCAGCTTGGCCGAGGAGTTACGGTCACCCCTCCACTTT. Protein product: CASSLAEELRSPLHF. This chain uses TRBV5-1 with TRBJ1-6, with unresolved D. Germline CDR1 and CDR2: SGHRS and YFSETQ. This CDR3 has 15 residues. The V and J ends lost 0 bases and 10 bases respectively, with 14 bases between them.

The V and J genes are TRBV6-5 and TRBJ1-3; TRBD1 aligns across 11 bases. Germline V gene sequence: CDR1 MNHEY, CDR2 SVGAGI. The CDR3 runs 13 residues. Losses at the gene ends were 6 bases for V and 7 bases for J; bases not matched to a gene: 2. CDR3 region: CASSRDRGNTIYF. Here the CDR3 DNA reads TGTGCCAGCAGCCGGGACAGGGGGAACACCATATATTTT.

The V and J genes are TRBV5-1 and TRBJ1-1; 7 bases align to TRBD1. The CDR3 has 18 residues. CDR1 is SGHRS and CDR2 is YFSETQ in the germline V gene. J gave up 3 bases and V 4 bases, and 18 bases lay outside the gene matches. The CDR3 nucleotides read TGCGCCAGCAGCCCCGATTTAAACAGGGGCGAGGTTGACACTGAAGCTTTCTTT. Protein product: CASSPDLNRGEVDTEAFF.

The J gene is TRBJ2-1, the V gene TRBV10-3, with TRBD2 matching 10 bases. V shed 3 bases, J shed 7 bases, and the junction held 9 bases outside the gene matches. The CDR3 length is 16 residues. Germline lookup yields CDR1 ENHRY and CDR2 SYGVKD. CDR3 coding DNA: TGTGCCATCAGTGATCCGGGACTAGCGCGAGTTAATGAGCAGTTCTTC. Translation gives CAISDPGLARVNEQFF.

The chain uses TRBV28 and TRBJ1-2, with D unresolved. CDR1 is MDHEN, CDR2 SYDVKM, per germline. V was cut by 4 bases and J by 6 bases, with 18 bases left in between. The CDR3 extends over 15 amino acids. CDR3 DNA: TGTGCCAGCAGTTCCGACCTTGAGAGCGATAATGGCTACACCTTC. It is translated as CASSSDLESDNGYTF.

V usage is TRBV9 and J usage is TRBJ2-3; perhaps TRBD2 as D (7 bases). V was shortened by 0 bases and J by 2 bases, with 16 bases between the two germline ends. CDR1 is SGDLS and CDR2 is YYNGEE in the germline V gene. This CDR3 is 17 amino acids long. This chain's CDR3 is CASSVDAWRGPTDTQYF. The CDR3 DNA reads TGTGCCAGCAGCGTAGACGCCTGGCGGGGGCCCACAGATACGCAGTATTTT.

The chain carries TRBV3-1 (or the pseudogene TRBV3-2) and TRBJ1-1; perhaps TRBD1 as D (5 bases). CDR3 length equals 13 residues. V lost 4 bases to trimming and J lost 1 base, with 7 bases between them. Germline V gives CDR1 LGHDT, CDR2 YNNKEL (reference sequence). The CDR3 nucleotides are TGTGCCAGCAGCCTTGGACAGAACACTGAAGCTTTCTTT. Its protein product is CASSLGQNTEAFF.

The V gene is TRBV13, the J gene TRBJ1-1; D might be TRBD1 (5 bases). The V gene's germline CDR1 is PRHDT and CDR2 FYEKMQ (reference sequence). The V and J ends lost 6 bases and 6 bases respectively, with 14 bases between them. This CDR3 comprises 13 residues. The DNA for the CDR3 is TGTGCCAGCAGGCGGGAGTCCAGGGCTGAAGCTTTCTTT. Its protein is CASRRESRAEAFF. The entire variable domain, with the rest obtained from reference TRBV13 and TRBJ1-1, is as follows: AAGVIQSPRHLIKEKRETATLKCYPIPRHDTVYWYQQGPGQDPQFLISFYEKMQSDKGSIPDRFSAQQFSDYHSELNMSSLELGDSALYFCASRRESRAEAFFGQGTRLTVV.

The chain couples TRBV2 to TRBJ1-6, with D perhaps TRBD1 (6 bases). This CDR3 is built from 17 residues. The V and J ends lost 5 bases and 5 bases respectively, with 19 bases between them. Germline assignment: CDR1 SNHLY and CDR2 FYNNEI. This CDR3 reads CASSHGQKQLNNSPLHF. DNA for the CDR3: TGTGCCAGCAGTCACGGACAGAAACAACTAAATAATTCACCCCTCCACTTT. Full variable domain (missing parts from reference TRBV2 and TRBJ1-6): EPEVTQTPSHQVTQMGQEVILRCVPISNHLYFYWYRQILGQKVEFLVSFYNNEISEKSEIFDDQFSVERPDGSNFTLKIRSTKLEDSAMYFCASSHGQKQLNNSPLHFGNGTRLTVT.

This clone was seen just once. CDR3 sequence reads: CSVSGTVSYEQYF. CDR3 sequence (DNA): TGCAGCGTGTCCGGGACAGTCTCCTACGAGCAGTACTTC. The rearrangement links TRBV29-1 to TRBJ2-7; TRBD1 matches 7 bases. V dropped 6 bases and J dropped 0; count of bases not matched to a gene: 5. This CDR3 region has 13 residues. Per the germline V gene, CDR1 is SQVTM and CDR2 is ANQGSEA.